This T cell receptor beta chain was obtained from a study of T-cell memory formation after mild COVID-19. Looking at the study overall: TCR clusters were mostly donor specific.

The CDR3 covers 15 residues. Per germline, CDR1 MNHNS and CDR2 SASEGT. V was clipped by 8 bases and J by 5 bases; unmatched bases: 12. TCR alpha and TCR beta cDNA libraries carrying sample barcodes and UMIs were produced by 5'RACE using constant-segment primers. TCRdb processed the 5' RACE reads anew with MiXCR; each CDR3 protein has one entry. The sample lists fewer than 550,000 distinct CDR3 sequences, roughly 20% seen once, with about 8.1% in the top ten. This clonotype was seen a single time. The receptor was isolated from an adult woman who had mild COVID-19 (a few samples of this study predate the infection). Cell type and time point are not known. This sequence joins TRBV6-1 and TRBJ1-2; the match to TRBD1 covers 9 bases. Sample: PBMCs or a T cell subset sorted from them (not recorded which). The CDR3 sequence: CASGLTGQGSYGYTF. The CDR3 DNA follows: TGTGCCAGCGGACTAACCGGACAGGGGTCTTATGGCTACACCTTC.